This TCR beta chain appears in the sequencing data of a study of blood T cell repertoires in COVID-19. Profiled with immunoSEQ multiplex PCR; TCRdb holds only in-frame clones, not every one. This repertoire shows 350,000 or so clones, roughly 84% found once; its top ten account for under 1.3%. The CDR3 extends over 14 amino acids. V lost 6 bases and J lost 6; bases outside the gene matches: 6. The germline V gene has CDR1 MNHEY and CDR2 SMNVEV (reference sequence). The genes are TRBV27 and TRBJ1-4; 8 nucleotides line up with TRBD1. Source material: PBMCs or T cells enriched from blood (not recorded which). This clonotype originated in a woman in her twenties or thirties who had recovered from COVID-19. The CDR3 coding sequence is TGTGCCAGCAGACCCGGGACAGGTTATGAAAAACTGTTTTTT. Protein product: CASRPGTGYEKLFF.